This TCR beta chain was documented in a study of cytomegalovirus exposure and HLA in healthy donors. Study results and caveats: Researchers reported in a later analysis that common viral pathogens appeared linked to several top clusters.

Donors had nominal health at sampling but likely had unrecorded immune exposures. PCR primers comprised 60 Vbeta and 13 Jbeta primers. Original processing notes: Some 80 million unique TCR beta chains, roughly 12 million shared, were counted in a later analysis. Profiled with immunoSEQ multiplex PCR; TCRdb holds only in-frame clones, not every one. V and J calls and clone size are given by that table; D and trimming were obtained from the DNA. The sample records fewer than 250,000 clones, about four fifths being singletons. V lost 1 base and J lost 8, with 15 bases in between. The germline V gene has CDR1 SEHNR and CDR2 FQNEAQ (reference sequence). This CDR3 spans 15 amino acids. As to this clone: Its antigen is as yet unknown.

Sequenced input: PBMCs. V gene TRBV7-9 combines with J gene TRBJ2-1; D gene ambiguous. This sequence originates from a man between 35 and 55 years old in good health and CMV-seropositive. DNA of the CDR3: TGTGCCAGCAGCTTAGATTTAGCCTCTTGGGATGAGCAGTTCTTC. Translated, it gives CASSLDLASWDEQFF.